One and the same sample provided the 20 T cell receptor beta chains below, sequenced in a study of CD8+CD57+ T cells in acquired aplastic anemia. Genomic DNA, the template, was used for profiling of the TCR beta VDJ and CDR3. MiXCR, run by TCRdb on the reads, gives a single entry per CDR3 protein. The table records some 45,000 distinct CDR3 sequences, about two thirds of them present only once. Input material: sorted CD4+, CD8+, or CD8+CD57+ T cells (not recorded which) from PBMCs. Every receptor here comes from a human donor in good health, serving as a control.

V usage is TRBV6-1 and J usage is TRBJ1-1; tentatively, D is TRBD1 (5 bases). This CDR3 spans 15 amino acids. Germline V gene data show CDR1 as MNHNS and CDR2 as SASEGT. V dropped 3 bases and J dropped 1 base, with 12 bases sitting between them. The CDR3 here is CASSDWGMENTEAFF. As DNA, the CDR3 is TGTGCCAGCAGTGACTGGGGGATGGAGAACACTGAAGCTTTCTTT.

The chain joins TRBV19 to TRBJ2-7; D not resolved. Trimming removed 9 bases at V and 0 bases at J, with 15 bases between. CDR1 and CDR2 from the germline V gene are LNHDA and SQIVND (reference sequence). The CDR3 has 14 amino acids. The CDR3 region is CASTPHEVSYEQYF. The CDR3 nucleotides are TGTGCCAGCACCCCGCATGAGGTCTCCTACGAGCAGTACTTC.

This chain connects TRBV10-3 to TRBJ2-1; 12 bases line up with TRBD2. CDR3 size: 15 residues. Germline V gene lookup returns CDR1 ENHRY and CDR2 SYGVKD. Trimming took 5 bases from V and 5 from J; bases not matched to a gene: 4. The CDR3 bases are TGTGCCATCAGTCCGACTAGCGGGGGTGACAATGAGCAGTTCTTC. Protein: CAISPTSGGDNEQFF.

This chain connects TRBV9 to TRBJ1-2, with TRBD1 matching 9 bases. Germline trimming cut 3 bases from V and 2 bases from J; bases unmatched to any gene: 8. This CDR3 has 16 residues. The germline gives CDR1 SGDLS, CDR2 YYNGEE. In nucleotides, the CDR3 is TGTGCCAGCAGCGACACGACGACAGGGGGGAACTATGGCTACACCTTC. Translated: CASSDTTTGGNYGYTF.

V usage is TRBV4-1 and J usage is TRBJ2-5; possible D gene TRBD2, 5 bases. The CDR3 contains 13 residues. Trimming shortened V by 5 bases and J by 6 bases, and 13 bases separated the two germline ends. Germline CDR1 and CDR2: MGHRA and YSYEKL. CDR3 nucleotide sequence: TGCGCCAGCAGCGAGACGAGGGAAAAGACCCAGTACTTC. Amino acid sequence: CASSETREKTQYF.

V gene TRBV10-3 combines with J gene TRBJ2-7; 11 bases are a match to TRBD2. This CDR3 spans 14 amino acids. CDR1 is ENHRY and CDR2 is SYGVKD in the germline V gene. The junction had 7 bases not matched to a gene; V was cut back by 7 bases and J by 5 bases. CDR3 loop: CAITKTSGGHEQYF. In DNA, the CDR3 is TGTGCCATCACCAAAACTAGCGGGGGACACGAGCAGTACTTC.

This clonotype was counted ten times or more. The V and J genes are TRBV6-2 or TRBV6-3 and TRBJ1-6; no clear D gene. Trimming took 7 bases from V and 5 from J, leaving 15 bases between them. The CDR3 is made up of 15 amino acids. Germline CDR1 is MNHEY and CDR2 is SVGEGT. This chain's CDR3 is CASMADREDNSPLHF. The CDR3, as DNA: TGTGCCAGCATGGCCGACCGGGAAGATAATTCACCCCTCCACTTT.

On this clonotype: Relative to the germline gene, one junction end is altered; a read error may explain this. V and J are TRBV5-6 and TRBJ2-3, with TRBD1 matching over 7 bases. CDR3 length: 14 amino acids. Germline CDR1 and CDR2: SGHDT and YYEEEE. CDR3 residues: CASRKDRDTDTQYF. CDR3 in DNA: TGCGCCAGCCGGAAAGACAGGGACACAGATACGCAGTATTTT.

This sequence joins TRBV29-1 and TRBJ1-1, with 7 positions matching TRBD1. The germline V gene encodes CDR1 SQVTM and CDR2 ANQGSEA. The CDR3 consists of 14 residues. Germline trimming cut 3 bases from V and 7 bases from J; bases unmatched to any gene: 11. The CDR3 spells CSVDGTARPGEAFF. The CDR3 region has the DNA TGCAGCGTTGATGGGACAGCCAGGCCGGGTGAAGCTTTCTTT.

The J gene is TRBJ2-6, the V gene TRBV4-3; D is possibly TRBD1 (6 bases). V lost 0 bases and J lost 2, with 14 bases in between. The germline V gene has CDR1 LGHNA and CDR2 YSLEER. The CDR3 length is 18 residues. CDR3 residues: CASSQDHLSGAGANVLTF. In DNA form, the CDR3 reads TGCGCCAGCAGCCAAGACCATTTGTCAGGGGCTGGGGCCAACGTCCTGACTTTC.

This clonotype came up many times. The chain joins TRBV4-1 to TRBJ2-5; 8 bases map to TRBD2. Germline CDR1 reads MGHRA; CDR2 reads YSYEKL. This CDR3 has 15 amino acids. The junction had 5 bases not matched to a gene; V was cut back by 0 bases and J by 5 bases. CDR3 protein: CASSQDRLASETQYF. The CDR3 DNA reads as TGCGCCAGCAGCCAAGATCGACTAGCGAGCGAGACCCAGTACTTC.

The chain joins TRBV6-5 to TRBJ2-1, with unresolved D. The V end lost 2 bases, the J end lost 7 bases, and 6 bases lay between the germline ends. The CDR3 has 12 amino acids. Germline assignment: CDR1 MNHEY and CDR2 SVGAGI. This CDR3 reads CASSYLGNEQFF. The CDR3 DNA follows: TGTGCCAGCAGTTACCTGGGGAATGAGCAGTTCTTC.

This clonotype was observed many times. The chain recombines TRBV27 with TRBJ1-2, with D uncertain. Trimming pared 4 bases from V and 8 bases from J, leaving 14 bases between. This CDR3 is 13 amino acids long. Germline V lookup: CDR1 MNHEY, CDR2 SMNVEV (reference sequence). The CDR3 DNA follows: TGTGCCAGCAGTTCGCCTCAGACGAGCGGCTACACCTTC. Its translation is CASSSPQTSGYTF.

There are many counts of this clonotype. The rearrangement joins TRBV6-1 to TRBJ1-5; 7 bases are shared with TRBD1. The V gene end was trimmed by 10 bases and the J gene end by 8 bases; junction bases not matched to a gene: 14. The CDR3 spans 14 residues. Germline-derived CDR1 and CDR2 are MNHNS and SASEGT. CDR3 protein: CATFRGTESEPQHF. CDR3 nucleotides: TGTGCCACTTTTAGAGGGACAGAGTCGGAGCCCCAGCATTTT.

This CDR3 is CSVETGQGTDTQYF. The CDR3 bases are TGCAGCGTTGAAACGGGACAGGGAACAGATACGCAGTATTTT. This chain uses TRBV29-1 with TRBJ2-3, with 9 positions matching TRBD1. This CDR3 has 14 amino acids. Germline V gene data show CDR1 as SQVTM and CDR2 as ANQGSEA. V shed 2 bases and J 3 bases; nucleotides not matched to a gene: 3.

The rearrangement links TRBV10-2 to TRBJ1-5; no clear D. The V end lost 3 bases, the J end lost 7 bases, and 10 bases lay between the germline ends. The CDR3 length is 13 residues. From germline, CDR1 is WSHSY and CDR2 SAAADI. CDR3: CASSEGVWQPQHF. The CDR3 coding sequence is TGCGCCAGCAGTGAAGGTGTGTGGCAGCCCCAGCATTTT.

The chain links TRBV29-1 to TRBJ2-5; TRBD2 matches at 8 bases. CDR3 length: 14 amino acids. With 2 bases clipped from V and 3 bases from J, the junction kept 5 bases outside the gene matches. The germline V gene has CDR1 SQVTM and CDR2 ANQGSEA. The CDR3 protein is CSVEIQRGKETQYF. As DNA, the CDR3 is TGCAGCGTTGAAATCCAGCGGGGGAAAGAGACCCAGTACTTC.

The chain uses TRBV20-1 and TRBJ2-5; 14 nucleotides line up with TRBD2. This CDR3 spans 14 amino acids. After removal of 8 bases from V and 1 base from J, the junction contained 3 bases not matched to a gene. CDR1 DFQATT and CDR2 SNEGSKA come from the germline V gene (reference sequence). CDR3 nucleotides: TGCAGTTGGACTAGCGGGGGGCCCCAAGAGACCCAGTACTTC. Amino acids: CSWTSGGPQETQYF.

This clonotype was counted ten times or more. The chain has TRBV28 and TRBJ1-1; TRBD1 aligns across 12 bases. V gave up 7 bases and J gave up 1 base; unmatched junction bases: 10. The length of the CDR3 is 17 residues. Germline lookup yields CDR1 MDHEN and CDR2 SYDVKM. This CDR3 reads CASTTLRDRGQNTEAFF. DNA of the CDR3: TGTGCCAGCACCACACTCCGGGACAGGGGGCAGAACACTGAAGCTTTCTTT.

V and J are TRBV6-2 or TRBV6-3 and TRBJ2-7; 11 bases map to TRBD1. V shed 0 bases, J shed 1 base, and the junction held 5 bases outside the gene matches. Germline-derived CDR1 and CDR2 are MNHEY and SVGEGT. This CDR3 comprises 17 residues. CDR3 nucleotides: TGTGCCAGCAGTTACTCGCCGGGACAGGGGGATTCCTACGAGCAGTACTTC. Its translation: CASSYSPGQGDSYEQYF.